Listed below are T cell receptor beta chains from one sample, sequenced in a study of radiotherapy plus CTLA-4 blockade in lung cancer. TCRdb's copy holds only in-frame clones and misses some; the assay was immunoSEQ multiplex PCR. The sample lists more than 40,000 clones; about two thirds were seen once. Source: peripheral blood, taken from a patient treated with radiotherapy plus ipilimumab. The origin of the receptors is a human donor with non-small cell lung cancer who had a partial response to radiotherapy plus ipilimumab. Both conserved end residues are part of each CDR3. The D gene is left open where the match is weak. A clone size is listed for some rows: how often the clone was seen (once, few, many), or a class if it is expanded.

d_call cdr3_length j_call clone_size v_call cdr3_nt cdr3_aa
- 11 TRBJ1-1 - TRBV6-5 TGTGCCAGCAGGAGGACAGTTGAAGCTTTCTTT CASRRTVEAFF
TRBD2 14 TRBJ2-2 few TRBV19 TGTGCCAGTAGTATAGGGCTAGCGGCCGGGGAGCTGTTTTTT CASSIGLAAGELFF
- 14 TRBJ1-3 few TRBV4-3 TGCGCCAGCAGCCCCAAGGACAGTGGAAACACCATATATTTT CASSPKDSGNTIYF
- 15 TRBJ2-1 - TRBV5-1 TGCGCCAGCAGCTTGACTCCTCTCCGGGACAATGAGCAGTTCTTC CASSLTPLRDNEQFF
TRBD1 14 TRBJ1-4 - TRBV7-9 TGTGCCAGCAGCCGGACAGGGGAACGTGAAAAACTGTTTTTT CASSRTGEREKLFF
TRBD2 15 TRBJ2-1 few TRBV7-2 TGTGCCAGCAGCTTAGATGTAGCGGGGGCGGGTGAGCAGTTCTTC CASSLDVAGAGEQFF
TRBD1 18 TRBJ2-4 - TRBV6-1 TGTGCCAGCAGTGAAACGGGACAGGGACGACTAGCCAAAAACATTCAGTACTTC CASSETGQGRLAKNIQYF
- 17 TRBJ1-1 - TRBV18 TGTGCCAGCTCACCCCTTCCCGGGGGTGGCACGAACACTGAAGCTTTCTTT CASSPLPGGGTNTEAFF
- 15 TRBJ1-4 - TRBV21-1 TGTGCCAGCAGCAGCCTCAATGCTGGGGGGGAAAAACTGTTTTTT CASSSLNAGGEKLFF
TRBD1 17 TRBJ1-2 - TRBV18 TGTGCCAGCTCACGGTCGGACAGGGGGCATTGGGACTATGGCTACACCTTC CASSRSDRGHWDYGYTF
- 16 TRBJ2-2 - TRBV5-1 TGCGCCAGCAGCTTGGCCCCAACGGGGAACACCGGGGAGCTGTTTTTT CASSLAPTGNTGELFF
- 14 TRBJ1-5 many TRBV18 TGTGCCAGCTCAGGGCAGAATAGCAATCAGCCCCAGCATTTT CASSGQNSNQPQHF
TRBD2 18 TRBJ2-2 - TRBV7-2 TGTGCCAGCAGCGTTGATGGGACTAGCGGGCGAGTCACCGGGGAGCTGTTTTTT CASSVDGTSGRVTGELFF
- 15 TRBJ1-3 - TRBV7-2 TGTGCCAGCAGCTTGGGCAGATACTCTGGAAACACCATATATTTT CASSLGRYSGNTIYF
- 14 TRBJ1-1 - TRBV25-1 TGTGCCAGCATGGGGTGGGACACCCCTTTAGAAGCTTTCTTT CASMGWDTPLEAFF
TRBD1 15 TRBJ2-3 once TRBV14 TGTGCCAGCAGCCGAGAAAGCAGGGGGCTAGATACGCAGTATTTT CASSRESRGLDTQYF
- 14 TRBJ2-1 - TRBV6-6 TGTGCCAGCAGTTACTCATCAGGGAACAATGAGCAGTTCTTC CASSYSSGNNEQFF